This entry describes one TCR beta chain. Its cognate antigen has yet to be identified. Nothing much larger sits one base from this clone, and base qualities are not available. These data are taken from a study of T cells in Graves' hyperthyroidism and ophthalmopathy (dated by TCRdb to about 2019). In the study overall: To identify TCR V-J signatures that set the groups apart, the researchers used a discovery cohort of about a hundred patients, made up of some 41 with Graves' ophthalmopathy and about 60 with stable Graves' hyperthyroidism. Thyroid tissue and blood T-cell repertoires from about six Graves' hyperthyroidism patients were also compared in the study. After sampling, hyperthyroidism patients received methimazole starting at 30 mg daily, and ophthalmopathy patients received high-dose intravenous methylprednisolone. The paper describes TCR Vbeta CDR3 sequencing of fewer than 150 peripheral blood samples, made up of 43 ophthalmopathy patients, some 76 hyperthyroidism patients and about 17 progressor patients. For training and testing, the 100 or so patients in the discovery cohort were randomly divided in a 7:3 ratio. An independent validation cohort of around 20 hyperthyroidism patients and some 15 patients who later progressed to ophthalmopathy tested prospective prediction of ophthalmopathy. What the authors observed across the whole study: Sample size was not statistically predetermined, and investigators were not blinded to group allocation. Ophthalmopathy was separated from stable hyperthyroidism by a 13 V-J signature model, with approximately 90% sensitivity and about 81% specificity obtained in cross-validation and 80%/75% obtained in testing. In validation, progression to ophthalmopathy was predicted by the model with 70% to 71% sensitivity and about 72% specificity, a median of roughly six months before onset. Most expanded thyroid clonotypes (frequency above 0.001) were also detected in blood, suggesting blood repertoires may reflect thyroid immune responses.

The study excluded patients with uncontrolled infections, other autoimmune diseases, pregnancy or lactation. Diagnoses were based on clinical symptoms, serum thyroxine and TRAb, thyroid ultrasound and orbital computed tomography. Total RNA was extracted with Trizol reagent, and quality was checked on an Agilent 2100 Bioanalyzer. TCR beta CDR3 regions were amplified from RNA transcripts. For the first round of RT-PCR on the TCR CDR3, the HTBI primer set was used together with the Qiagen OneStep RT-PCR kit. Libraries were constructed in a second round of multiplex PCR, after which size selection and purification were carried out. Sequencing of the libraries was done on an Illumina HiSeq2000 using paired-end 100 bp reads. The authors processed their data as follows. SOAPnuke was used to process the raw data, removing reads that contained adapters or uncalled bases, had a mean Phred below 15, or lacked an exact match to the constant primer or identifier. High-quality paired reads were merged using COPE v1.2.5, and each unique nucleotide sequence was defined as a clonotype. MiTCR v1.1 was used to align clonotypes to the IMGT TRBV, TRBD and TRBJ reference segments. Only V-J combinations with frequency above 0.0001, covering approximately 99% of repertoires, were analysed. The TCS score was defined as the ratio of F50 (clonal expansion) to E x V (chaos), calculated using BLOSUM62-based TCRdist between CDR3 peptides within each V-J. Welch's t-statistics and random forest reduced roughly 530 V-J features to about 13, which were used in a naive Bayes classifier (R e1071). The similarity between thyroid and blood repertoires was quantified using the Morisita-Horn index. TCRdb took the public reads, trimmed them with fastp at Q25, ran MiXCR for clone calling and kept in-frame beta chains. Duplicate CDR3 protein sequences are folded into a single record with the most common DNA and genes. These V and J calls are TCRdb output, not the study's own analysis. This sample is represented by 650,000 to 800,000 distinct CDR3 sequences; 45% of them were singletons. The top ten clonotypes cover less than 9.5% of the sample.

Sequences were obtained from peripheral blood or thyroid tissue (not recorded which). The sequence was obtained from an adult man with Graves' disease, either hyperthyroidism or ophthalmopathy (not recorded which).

The nucleotide sequence is given as TGTGCCGTGACAGGGGAGGAAAAACTGTTTTTT. Its translation is CAVTGEEKLFF. This receptor chain uses TRBV12-3 or TRBV12-4 and TRBJ1-4; 8 central bases correspond to TRBD1. Germline trimming amounts to 11 bases on V and 8 bases on J, with 4 as the count of junction bases outside the gene matches. The CDR3 sequence holds 11 residues, the cysteine and phenylalanine included. Only the CDR3 part of the read is kept: 33 bases, read in frame from the first base.